This TCR beta chain was profiled in a study of radiotherapy plus CTLA-4 blockade in lung cancer. The CDR3 covers 14 residues. CDR1 and CDR2 (germline): MNHNY, SVGAGI (reference sequence). Trimming took 6 bases from V and 8 from J; bases not matched to a gene: 12. Libraries were prepared by immunoSEQ multiplex PCR; TCRdb keeps only in-frame clonotypes and omits some of them. The sample holds about 38,000 clones, 70% to 80% seen once. This clone was counted a few times. The study gave focal radiation plus ipilimumab CTLA-4 blockade to patients with chemo-refractory metastatic non-small-cell lung cancer.

This chain links TRBV6-6 with TRBJ1-2; 7 bases are shared with TRBD1. This TCR was sampled from a human donor with non-small cell lung cancer who had stable disease on radiotherapy plus ipilimumab. This specimen was peripheral blood, taken from a patient treated with radiotherapy plus ipilimumab. The CDR3: CASSPFRGLRGYTF. The CDR3 DNA follows: TGTGCCAGCAGCCCCTTTAGGGGGCTAAGGGGCTACACCTTC.